One sample yielded the 9 T cell receptor beta chains listed below, sequenced in a study of beta chain features in type 1 diabetes. Since all of the isolated RNA was reverse transcribed, expressed TCRB transcripts were what got sequenced. Data came from immunoSEQ multiplex PCR; TCRdb stores just in-frame clones and leaves some out. The table has under 900,000 clones, roughly a sixth seen once; the top ten hold about 0.02%. Sequenced: naive CD4+ T cells from blood. Receptors were obtained from a woman under 30 in good health.

The V and J genes are TRBV4-3 and TRBJ2-7; D not certain. V gave up 0 bases and J gave up 3 bases, with 9 bases separating them. The CDR3 is 14 amino acids. From germline, CDR1 is LGHNA and CDR2 YSLEER. CDR3 loop: CASSQDILSYEQYF. For the CDR3, the DNA is TGCGCCAGCAGCCAAGATATTCTGAGCTACGAGCAGTACTTC.

V is TRBV4-2 and J is TRBJ2-2; no firm D call. The CDR3 loop spans 13 amino acids. Germline assignment: CDR1 LGHNA and CDR2 YNFKEQ. V gave up 2 bases and J gave up 3 bases, with 4 bases separating them. Here the CDR3 reads CASSQTYTGELFF. The DNA of the CDR3 is TGTGCCAGCAGCCAAACTTACACCGGGGAGCTGTTTTTT.

A few counts support this clone. The same CDR3 arises from other DNA sequences in this sample as well. The rearrangement joins TRBV19 to TRBJ2-4; TRBD1 matches 8 bases. CDR1 is LNHDA, CDR2 SQIVND, per germline (reference sequence). CDR3 length: 14 residues. Trimming at V came to 9 bases and at J to 0 bases, leaving 4 bases not matched to a gene. The CDR3 loop is CASRDRLAKNIQYF. The CDR3 bases are TGTGCCAGCCGGGACAGGCTAGCCAAAAACATTCAGTACTTC.

In its sample, this clone was seen a few times. Other DNA sequences in the same sample also yield this CDR3. The V and J genes are TRBV10-3 and TRBJ2-7; D unclear. The CDR3 has 11 amino acids. Germline CDR1 is ENHRY and CDR2 is SYGVKD. V lost 2 bases and J lost 5, with 4 bases in between. The CDR3 DNA is TGTGCCATCAGTGAGAGGGACGAGCAGTACTTC. The encoded protein is CAISERDEQYF.

The genes are TRBV11-3 and TRBJ2-3; TRBD1 or TRBD2 may be the D gene (5 bases each). V was trimmed by 1 base and J by 3 bases, leaving 14 bases between them. This CDR3 is built from 16 residues. Germline CDR1 SGHNT, CDR2 YENEEA. The CDR3 coding sequence is TGTGCCAGCAGCTTAGTGGGGGAGACTGGGACAGATACGCAGTATTTT. Protein: CASSLVGETGTDTQYF.

The chain is built from TRBV6-5 and TRBJ2-7; 14 bases line up with TRBD2. The CDR3 runs 15 residues. J was trimmed by 4 bases and V by 6 bases; bases with no gene match: 5. Germline assignment: CDR1 MNHEY and CDR2 SVGAGI. The CDR3 here is CASRTGTSGSYEQYF. The CDR3 DNA reads TGTGCCAGCAGGACCGGGACTAGCGGGAGTTACGAGCAGTACTTC.

The CDR3: CATSSGHLLGYTF. DNA for the CDR3: TGTGCCACCAGCAGTGGACATCTTCTTGGCTACACCTTC. V and J are TRBV15 and TRBJ1-2; D possibly corresponds to TRBD1 (5 bases). CDR3 length: 13 amino acids. V was clipped by 3 bases and J by 7 bases, with 12 bases between them. The germline CDR1 and CDR2 sequences are LNHNV and YYDKDF (reference sequence).

This clone was observed a handful of times. The V call is TRBV6-5, the J call TRBJ2-1; 7 nucleotides line up with TRBD1. CDR3 length: 14 amino acids. After removal of 7 bases from V and 4 bases from J, the junction contained 7 bases not matched to a gene. Germline assignment: CDR1 MNHEY and CDR2 SVGAGI. The CDR3 DNA follows: TGTGCCAGCACCCGGGACAGACAATACAATGAGCAGTTCTTC. Translated, it gives CASTRDRQYNEQFF.

This clone was recorded a few times. The chain recombines TRBV18 with TRBJ2-1, with TRBD2 matching over 14 bases. V gave up 1 base and J gave up 0 bases; unmatched junction bases: 2. The CDR3 has 18 amino acids. Germline CDR1 KGHSH, CDR2 LQKENI. Written as DNA, the CDR3 is TGTGCCAGCTCACCACGAGGGACTAGCGGGAGCTCCTACAATGAGCAGTTCTTC. Its translation is CASSPRGTSGSSYNEQFF.